The clone carrying this T cell receptor (beta chain) was detected only once. Its cognate antigen is unknown. The PCR was carried out with 60 Vbeta primers and 13 Jbeta primers. TCRdb keeps only in-frame clones here, not all; method: immunoSEQ multiplex PCR. The sample carries 85,000 to 130,000 clones, 82% recorded once. V lost 7 bases to trimming and J lost 5 bases, with 21 bases between them. The CDR3 is 16 amino acids. CDR1 SNHLY and CDR2 FYNNEI come from the germline V gene. This entry belongs to a study of cytomegalovirus exposure and HLA in healthy donors. Overall study results and limits: DRB1 had the most TCR associations and HLA-C the fewest, a later analysis found, with rates varying by HLA locus.

V usage is TRBV2 and J usage is TRBJ1-5; no clear D. This TCR derives from a man aged 45-60 years in good health and CMV-seronegative. Sequencing was performed on PBMCs. As DNA, the CDR3 is TGTGCCAGCACCCTTCTGGGCATCGGACTAGATCAGCCCCAGCATTTT. Its translation: CASTLLGIGLDQPQHF.